The sequence of this T cell receptor beta chain was determined in a study of CD8 T cells in Susac syndrome. The RNA input was roughly 0.45 to 1 ug, and it was reverse transcribed with random hexamers. TCRdb reprocessed the immunoSEQ multiplex PCR reads via MiXCR and lists one record per CDR3 protein. The sample lists 80,000 to 90,000 distinct CDR3 sequences; approximately 92% were seen once. The CDR3 is made up of 11 amino acids. The germline V gene has CDR1 SQVTM and CDR2 ANQGSEA. V lost 4 bases, J lost 7 bases, and 7 bases lay in between. Sequencing of TCR beta was performed on blood CD8+ T cells and on blood CD4+ T cells. In contrast to the negatively isolated CD8+ and CD4+ T cells, TEMRA cells were FACS-enriched.

The sequenced material came from CD8+ T cells from PBMCs. The V gene is TRBV29-1, the J gene TRBJ2-2; D remains unclear. This sequence originates from a human donor in good health. DNA of the CDR3: TGCAGCGTTGGGCAGATCGGGGAGCTGTTTTTT. It is translated as CSVGQIGELFF.